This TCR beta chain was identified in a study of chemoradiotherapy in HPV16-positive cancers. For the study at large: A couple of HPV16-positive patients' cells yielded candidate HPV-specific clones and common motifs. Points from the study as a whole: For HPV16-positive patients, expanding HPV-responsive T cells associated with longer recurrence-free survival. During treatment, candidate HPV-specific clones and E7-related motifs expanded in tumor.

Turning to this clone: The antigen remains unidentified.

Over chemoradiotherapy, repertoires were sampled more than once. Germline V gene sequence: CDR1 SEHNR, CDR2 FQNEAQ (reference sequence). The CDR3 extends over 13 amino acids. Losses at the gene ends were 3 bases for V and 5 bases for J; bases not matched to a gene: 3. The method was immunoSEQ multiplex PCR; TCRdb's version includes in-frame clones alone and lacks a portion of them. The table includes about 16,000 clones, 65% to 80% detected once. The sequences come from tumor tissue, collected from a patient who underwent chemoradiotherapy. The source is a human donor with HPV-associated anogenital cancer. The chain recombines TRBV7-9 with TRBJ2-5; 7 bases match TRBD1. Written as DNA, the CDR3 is TGTGCCAGCAGCTTTCCAGGGGGTGAGACCCAGTACTTC. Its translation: CASSFPGGETQYF.